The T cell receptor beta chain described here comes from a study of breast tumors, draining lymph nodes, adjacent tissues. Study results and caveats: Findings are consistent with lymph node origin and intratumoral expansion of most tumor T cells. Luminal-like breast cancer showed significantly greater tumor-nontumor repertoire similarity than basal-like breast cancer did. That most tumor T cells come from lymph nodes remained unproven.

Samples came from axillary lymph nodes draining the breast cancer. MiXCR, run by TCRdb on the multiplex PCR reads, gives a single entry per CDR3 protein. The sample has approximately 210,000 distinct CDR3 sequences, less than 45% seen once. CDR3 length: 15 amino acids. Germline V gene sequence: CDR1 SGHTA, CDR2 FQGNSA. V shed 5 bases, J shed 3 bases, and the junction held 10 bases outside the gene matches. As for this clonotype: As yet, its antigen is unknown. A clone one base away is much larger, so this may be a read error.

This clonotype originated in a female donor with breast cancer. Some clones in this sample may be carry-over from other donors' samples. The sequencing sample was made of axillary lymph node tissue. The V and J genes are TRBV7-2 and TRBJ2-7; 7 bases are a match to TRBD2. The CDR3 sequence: CASSKLARAYYEQYF. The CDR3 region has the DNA TGTGCCAGCAGCAAACTAGCGCGGGCCTACTACGAGCAGTACTTC.